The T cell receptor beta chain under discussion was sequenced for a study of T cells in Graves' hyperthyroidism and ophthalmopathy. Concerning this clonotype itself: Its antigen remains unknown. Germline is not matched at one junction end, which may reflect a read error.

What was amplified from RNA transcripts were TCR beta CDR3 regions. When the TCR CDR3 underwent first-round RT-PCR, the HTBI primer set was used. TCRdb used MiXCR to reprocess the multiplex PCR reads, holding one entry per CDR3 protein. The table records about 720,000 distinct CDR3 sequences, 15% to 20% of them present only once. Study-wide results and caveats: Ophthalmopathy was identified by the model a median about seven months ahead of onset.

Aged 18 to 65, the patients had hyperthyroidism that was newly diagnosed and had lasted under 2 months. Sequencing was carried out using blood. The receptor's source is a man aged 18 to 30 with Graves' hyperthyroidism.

The DNA of the CDR3 is TGTGCCAGCGGCTTACAGGGTCGGAACACTGAAGCTTTCTTT. This gives the protein CASGLQGRNTEAFF. The V and J genes are TRBV7-9 and TRBJ1-1, with a tentative D call TRBD1 (6 bases). The CDR3 runs 14 residues. Per the germline V gene, CDR1 is SEHNR and CDR2 is FQNEAQ (reference sequence).